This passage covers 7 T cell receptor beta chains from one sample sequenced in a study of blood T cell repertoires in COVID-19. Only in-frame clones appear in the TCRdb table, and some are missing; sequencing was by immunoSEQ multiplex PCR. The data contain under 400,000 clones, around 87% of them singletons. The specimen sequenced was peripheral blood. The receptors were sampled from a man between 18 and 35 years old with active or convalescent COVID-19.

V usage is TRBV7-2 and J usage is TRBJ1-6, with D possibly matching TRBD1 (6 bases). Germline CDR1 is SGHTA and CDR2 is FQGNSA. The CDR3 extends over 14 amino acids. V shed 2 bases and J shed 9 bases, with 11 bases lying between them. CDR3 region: CASSLLQGSSPLHF. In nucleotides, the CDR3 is TGTGCCAGCAGCTTACTTCAGGGGAGTTCACCCCTCCACTTT.

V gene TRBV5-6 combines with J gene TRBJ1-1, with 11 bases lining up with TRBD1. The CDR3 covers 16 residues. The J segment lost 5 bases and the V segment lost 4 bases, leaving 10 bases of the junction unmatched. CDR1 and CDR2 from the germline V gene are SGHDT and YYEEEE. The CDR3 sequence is CASSPMGTGGRTEAFF. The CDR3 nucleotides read TGTGCCAGCAGCCCAATGGGGACAGGGGGTAGGACTGAAGCTTTCTTT.

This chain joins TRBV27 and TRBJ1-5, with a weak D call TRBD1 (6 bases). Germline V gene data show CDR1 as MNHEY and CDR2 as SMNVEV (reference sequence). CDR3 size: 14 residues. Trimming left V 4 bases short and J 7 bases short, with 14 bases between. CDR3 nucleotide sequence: TGTGCCAGCAGTTGGGGGGGGGCCAGGCAGCCCCAGCATTTT. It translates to CASSWGGARQPQHF.

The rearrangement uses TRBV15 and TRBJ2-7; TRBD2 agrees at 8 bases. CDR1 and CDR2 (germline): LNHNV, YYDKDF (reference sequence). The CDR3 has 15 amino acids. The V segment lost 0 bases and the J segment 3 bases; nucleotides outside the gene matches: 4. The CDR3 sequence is CATSREGTSSYEQYF. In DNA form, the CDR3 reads TGTGCCACCAGCAGAGAGGGGACTAGTAGCTACGAGCAGTACTTC.

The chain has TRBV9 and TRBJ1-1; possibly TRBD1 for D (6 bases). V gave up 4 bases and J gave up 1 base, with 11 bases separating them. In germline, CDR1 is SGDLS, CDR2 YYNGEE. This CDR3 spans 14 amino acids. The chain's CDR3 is CASSIEQGNTEAFF. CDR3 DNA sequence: TGTGCCAGCAGCATCGAACAGGGGAACACTGAAGCTTTCTTT.

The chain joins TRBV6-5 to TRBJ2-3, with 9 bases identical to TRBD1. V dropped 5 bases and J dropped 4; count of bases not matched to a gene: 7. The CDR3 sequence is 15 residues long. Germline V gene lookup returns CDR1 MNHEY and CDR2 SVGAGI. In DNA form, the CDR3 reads TGTGCCAGCAGTAGTGGGACAGGGAAGCCAGATACGCAGTATTTT. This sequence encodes CASSSGTGKPDTQYF.

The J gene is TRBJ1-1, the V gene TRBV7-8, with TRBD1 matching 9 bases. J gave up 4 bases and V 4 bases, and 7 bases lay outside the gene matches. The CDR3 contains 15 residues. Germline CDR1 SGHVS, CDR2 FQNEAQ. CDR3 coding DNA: TGTGCCAGCAGCTCGGGACAGGGAAGGACCACTGAAGCTTTCTTT. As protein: CASSSGQGRTTEAFF. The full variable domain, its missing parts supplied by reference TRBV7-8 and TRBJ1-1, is GAGVSQSPRYKVAKRGQDVALRCDPISGHVSLFWYQQALGQGPEFLTYFQNEAQLDKSGLPSDRFFAERPEGSVSTLKIQRTQQEDSAVYLCASSSGQGRTTEAFFGQGTRLTVV.